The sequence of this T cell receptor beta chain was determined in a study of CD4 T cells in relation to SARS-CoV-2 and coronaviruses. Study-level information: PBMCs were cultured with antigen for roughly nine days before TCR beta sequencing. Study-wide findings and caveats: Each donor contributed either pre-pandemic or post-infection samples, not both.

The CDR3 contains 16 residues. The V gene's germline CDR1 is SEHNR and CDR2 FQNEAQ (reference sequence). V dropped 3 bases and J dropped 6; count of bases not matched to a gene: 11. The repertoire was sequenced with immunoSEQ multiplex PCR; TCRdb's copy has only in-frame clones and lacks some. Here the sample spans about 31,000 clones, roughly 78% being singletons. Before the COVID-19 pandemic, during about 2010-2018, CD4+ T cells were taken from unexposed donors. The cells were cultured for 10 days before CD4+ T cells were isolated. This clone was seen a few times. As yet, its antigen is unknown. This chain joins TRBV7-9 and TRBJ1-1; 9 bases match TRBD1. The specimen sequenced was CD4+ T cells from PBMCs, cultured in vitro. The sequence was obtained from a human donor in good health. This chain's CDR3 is CASSFEITGGFAEAFF. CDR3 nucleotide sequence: TGTGCCAGCAGCTTTGAGATCACAGGGGGCTTCGCTGAAGCTTTCTTT. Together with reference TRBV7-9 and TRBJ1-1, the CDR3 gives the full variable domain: DTGVSQNPRHKITKRGQNVTFRCDPISEHNRLYWYRQTLGQGPEFLTYFQNEAQLEKSRLLSDRFSAERPKGSFSTLEIQRTEQGDSAMYLCASSFEITGGFAEAFFGQGTRLTVV.